The clone carrying this T cell receptor (beta chain) was counted a few times. The antigen remains undetermined. The entry originates in a study of OX40 agonist ivuxolimab in advanced cancers. The CDR3 consists of 16 residues. The V gene end was trimmed by 6 bases and the J gene end by 1 base; junction bases not matched to a gene: 3. The germline CDR1 and CDR2 sequences are SNHLY and FYNNEI. The method was immunoSEQ multiplex PCR; TCRdb's version includes in-frame clones alone and lacks a portion of them. The sample records about 95,000 clones, about 91% being singletons. Notes on the study in general: Expanded clones belonging to CD8+ T cells outnumbered, on average, those of CD4+. Clonal expansion in partial responders at 0.1-3.0 mg/kg ranked among the lowest. The antigen specificity of the peripheral T cells (those that were expanded) was not determined.

The receptor was derived from an adult with an advanced solid tumor such as melanoma, head and neck, liver or kidney cancer. Sequenced material: CD4+ or CD8+ T cells sorted from blood, taken in a trial of the OX40 agonist ivuxolimab. The chain combines TRBV2 with TRBJ2-2, with TRBD2 matching 12 bases. The CDR3 DNA is TGTGCCAGCAGAAAACTAGCGGGGGGGAACACCGGGGAGCTGTTTTTT. Translation gives CASRKLAGGNTGELFF. Full variable domain (remainder filled in from reference TRBV2 and TRBJ2-2): EPEVTQTPSHQVTQMGQEVILRCVPISNHLYFYWYRQILGQKVEFLVSFYNNEISEKSEIFDDQFSVERPDGSNFTLKIRSTKLEDSAMYFCASRKLAGGNTGELFFGEGSRLTVL.